This T cell receptor (beta chain) was recorded in a study of blood T cell repertoires in COVID-19. As for the study in general: Collection of acute and convalescent COVID-19 samples took place in the United States, Italy and Spain. PBMCs, B-cell-depleted T cells, or T cells were the source of the cDNA or gDNA that made up the material.

With 3 bases clipped from V and 10 bases from J, the junction kept 9 bases outside the gene matches. The CDR3 is 15 amino acids. The germline CDR1 and CDR2 sequences are SGHVS and FQNEAQ. The protocol was immunoSEQ multiplex PCR, while the TCRdb copy is restricted to in-frame clones and leaves out a portion. The table shows 150,000 to 200,000 clones, with about nine tenths occurring only once. The V call is TRBV7-8, the J call TRBJ1-6; TRBD1 agrees at 7 bases. Sequenced input: peripheral blood. This sequence was found in a man between 65 and 85 years old with acute or convalescent COVID-19. CDR3 in amino acids: CASSFQTGSGSPLHF. The CDR3 nucleotides are TGTGCCAGCAGCTTCCAGACAGGGTCTGGGTCACCCCTCCACTTT.